This TCR beta chain was recovered during a study of tissue T cells after allogeneic stem cell transplantation. General observations from the study: Anatomically similar tissues had similar TCR repertoires within each patient.

Regarding this clone: Its antigen is still unknown.

CDR3 length: 12 amino acids. CDR1 and CDR2 from the germline V gene are SGHAT and FQNNGV. Trimming took 3 bases from V and 4 from J, leaving 7 bases between them. Adult allogeneic hematopoietic cell transplant recipients with steroid-refractory graft-versus-host disease were prospectively enrolled for research autopsy. CDR3 sequences, V/J genes, frequencies and template counts came from survey-depth TCRbeta sequencing. The assay was immunoSEQ multiplex PCR, and TCRdb's table has in-frame clones only and misses some. In the table there are more than 650 clones, roughly 43% of which are singletons. The clonotype comes from a female patient aged 40-69 years with steroid-refractory graft-versus-host disease after an allogeneic stem cell transplant. Some T cells may be the graft donor's. The genes are TRBV11-2 and TRBJ2-7; the D gene is possibly TRBD1 (5 bases). The sequencing used rectal tissue, collected at autopsy. DNA for the CDR3: TGTGCCAGCAGCTTCGGACATTACGAGCAGTACTTC. Translation: CASSFGHYEQYF.